This T cell receptor beta chain is from a study of T-cell memory formation after mild COVID-19. The CDR3 runs to 14 residues. Germline-derived CDR1 and CDR2 are SEHNR and FQNEAQ (reference sequence). Trimming removed 4 bases at V and 6 bases at J, with 15 bases between. This clonotype was seen only a few times. TCRdb itself ran the 5' RACE reads through MiXCR, one entry per CDR3 protein. The data contain about 540,000 distinct CDR3 sequences, 20% of them singletons. The receptor was derived from an adult woman who had mild COVID-19 (a few samples of this study predate the infection). Cell type and time point are not known. The sequenced sample consisted of PBMCs or a T cell subset sorted from them (not recorded which). This sequence joins TRBV7-9 and TRBJ1-1; D is undetermined. The CDR3 DNA sequence: TGTGCCAGCAGCTCCTCAGGCAATTCCCCTGAAGCTTTCTTT. This translates into CASSSSGNSPEAFF.